This entry concerns a single T cell receptor beta chain. The germline CDR1 and CDR2 sequences are SGHRS and YFSETQ. The CDR3 extends over 15 amino acids. V was shortened by 0 bases and J by 3 bases, with 12 bases between the two germline ends. This sample stems from a study of blood T cell repertoires in COVID-19. Produced via immunoSEQ multiplex PCR; TCRdb's table is partial and in-frame only. The sample holds approximately 200,000 clones; about 91% are singletons and the top ten take more than 3.5%. The sequence derives from a woman in her 30s with acute or convalescent COVID-19. The chain couples TRBV5-1 to TRBJ2-5, with D perhaps matching TRBD2 (6 bases). Sequencing used peripheral blood. Here the CDR3 reads CASSLGLGGEETQYF. DNA of the CDR3: TGCGCCAGCAGCTTGGGACTCGGCGGGGAAGAGACCCAGTACTTC.